A selection of T cell receptor beta chains follows, all from one sample in a study. TCRdb re-derived calls from the 5' RACE reads in MiXCR, one entry per CDR3 protein. The sample carries about 40,000 distinct CDR3 sequences, under 20% recorded once. The specimen was naive CD4+ T cells sorted from a lymph node. These receptors all come from a female donor with breast cancer. Each CDR3 is given with its conserved first and last residue. Fields, in order: D gene, clone size, V gene, J gene, CDR3 protein, CDR3 DNA. The D gene is left open where the match is weak. The size of a clone is reported for some rows only, either as once, few or many, or as a class for expanded clones.

NA	few	TRBV11-3	TRBJ1-2	CASSYNRVNYGYTF	TGTGCCAGCAGCTATAACAGGGTTAACTATGGCTACACCTTC
NA	NA	TRBV6-1	TRBJ1-1	CASSGLKTEAFF	TGTGCCAGCAGTGGGTTAAAGACTGAAGCTTTCTTT
NA	few	TRBV5-3	TRBJ2-1	CARSRPTGAVNEQFF	TGTGCCAGAAGCCGTCCAACGGGGGCGGTCAATGAGCAGTTCTTC
NA	many	TRBV20-1	TRBJ1-2	CSATDGYTF	TGCAGTGCTACTGATGGCTACACCTTC
NA	few	TRBV6-2/TRBV6-3	TRBJ2-7	CASSRPPQGGGEQYF	TGTGCCAGCAGTAGGCCCCCCCAGGGGGGTGGCGAGCAGTACTTC
NA	many	TRBV24-1	TRBJ2-3	CATRWEDKRITDTQYF	TGTGCCACCAGATGGGAAGACAAGCGCATCACAGATACGCAGTATTTT
NA	few	TRBV20-1	TRBJ1-1	CSATPGPVSEAFF	TGCAGTGCTACCCCGGGCCCGGTCTCAGAAGCTTTCTTT
NA	few	TRBV12-3/TRBV12-4	TRBJ2-3	CASSFPAGTDTQYF	TGTGCCAGCAGTTTCCCAGCTGGCACAGATACGCAGTATTTT
NA	NA	TRBV5-1	TRBJ1-1	CASSNAGTHTEAFF	TGCGCCAGCAGCAACGCCGGGACCCACACTGAAGCTTTCTTT
NA	few	TRBV5-1	TRBJ2-7	CASNGPGAGEQYF	TGCGCCAGCAACGGGCCGGGGGCCGGCGAGCAGTACTTC
NA	NA	TRBV24-1	TRBJ1-2	CATSRGDFDYTF	TGTGCCACCAGCCGGGGGGATTTTGACTACACCTTC
NA	once	TRBV28	TRBJ2-4	CASSETGGSKNIQYF	TGTGCCAGCAGCGAAACTGGGGGTTCCAAAAACATTCAGTACTTC
NA	few	TRBV12-3/TRBV12-4	TRBJ2-2	CASSSSVHTGELFF	TGTGCCAGCAGCTCTAGCGTGCACACCGGGGAGCTGTTTTTT
NA	NA	TRBV5-1	TRBJ1-1	CASSRSQGTEAFF	TGCGCCAGCAGCCGCTCACAGGGCACTGAAGCTTTCTTT
NA	few	TRBV4-3	TRBJ2-5	CASSQSIQGTQYF	TGCGCCAGCAGCCAATCCATACAGGGGACCCAGTACTTC
NA	NA	TRBV28	TRBJ1-1	CASTDTDTEAFF	TGTGCCAGCACGGACACCGACACTGAAGCTTTCTTT
NA	once	TRBV10-1	TRBJ2-3	CASSVGQSRTDTQYF	TGCGCCAGCAGTGTAGGTCAAAGTCGCACAGATACGCAGTATTTT
NA	few	TRBV6-5	TRBJ2-6	CASSRSYSGANVLTF	TGTGCCAGCTCGCGTAGTTACTCTGGGGCCAACGTCCTGACTTTC
NA	NA	TRBV6-5	TRBJ1-1	CASSHYGENAFF	TGTGCCAGCAGTCATTACGGGGAGAACGCTTTCTTT
NA	many	TRBV29-1	TRBJ1-2	CSVEDKGGYGYTF	TGCAGCGTTGAAGACAAGGGGGGCTATGGCTACACCTTC
NA	few	TRBV2	TRBJ1-5	CASSESAGAAGQPQHF	TGTGCCAGCAGTGAATCAGCTGGGGCCGCCGGCCAGCCCCAGCATTTT
NA	many	TRBV29-1	TRBJ1-1	CSAVQSLTEAFF	TGCAGCGCCGTACAGAGCTTAACTGAAGCTTTCTTT
NA	many	TRBV7-9	TRBJ2-1	CASSSIGGGTASYNEQFF	TGTGCCAGCAGCTCGATTGGGGGCGGGACAGCCTCTTACAATGAGCAGTTCTTC
TRBD2	few	TRBV29-1	TRBJ2-5	CSVGGGSKTQYF	TGCAGCGTGGGGGGGGGATCTAAGACCCAGTACTTC
NA	NA	TRBV9	TRBJ2-3	CASSVDGTTDTQYF	TGTGCCAGCAGCGTAGACGGGACCACAGATACGCAGTATTTT
NA	NA	TRBV4-3	TRBJ2-1	CASSQEHPPLGEQFF	TGCGCCAGCAGCCAAGAGCACCCCCCTCTGGGGGAGCAGTTCTTC
TRBD1	many	TRBV4-1	TRBJ2-4	CASSHPIGGRLKNIQYF	TGCGCCAGCAGCCACCCTATAGGGGGCCGGTTGAAAAACATTCAGTACTTC
NA	many	TRBV7-2	TRBJ1-2	CASSLDTAYGYTF	TGTGCCAGCAGCTTAGATACAGCCTATGGCTACACCTTC
TRBD2	NA	TRBV30	TRBJ2-3	CAWSLSTSGRPDTQYF	TGTGCCTGGAGTCTCTCGACTAGCGGGAGACCAGATACGCAGTATTTT
NA	NA	TRBV5-1	TRBJ1-4	CASSFGTTNEKLFF	TGCGCCAGCAGCTTTGGGACAACTAATGAAAAACTGTTTTTT
NA	few	TRBV28	TRBJ1-5	CASSLADRYQPQHF	TGTGCCAGCAGTTTGGCGGACAGATATCAGCCCCAGCATTTT
NA	many	TRBV29-1	TRBJ1-1	CSASRSSLSEAFF	TGCAGCGCCTCAAGGAGCTCACTATCTGAAGCTTTCTTT
TRBD1	few	TRBV7-2	TRBJ2-3	CASRRDRGYSDTQYF	TGTGCCAGCAGGCGGGACAGGGGGTATTCAGATACGCAGTATTTT
NA	few	TRBV19	TRBJ2-2	CASSIFPANTGELFF	TGTGCCAGTAGTATATTTCCGGCGAACACCGGGGAGCTGTTTTTT
NA	few	TRBV7-3	TRBJ2-7	CASSSRPIQESYEQYF	TGTGCCAGCAGCTCAAGACCGATACAGGAATCCTACGAGCAGTACTTC
TRBD1	many	TRBV5-1	TRBJ1-2	CASSIEPGTGRGYTF	TGCGCCAGCAGCATCGAACCCGGGACAGGGAGAGGCTACACCTTC
NA	NA	TRBV5-1	TRBJ1-1	CASSTARRDTEAFF	TGCGCCAGCAGCACCGCCCGGCGGGACACTGAAGCTTTCTTT
NA	few	TRBV6-1	TRBJ2-7	CASSESGSYEQYF	TGTGCCAGCAGTGAATCTGGGTCCTACGAGCAGTACTTC
NA	NA	TRBV6-5	TRBJ1-1	CASSSGQNTEAFF	TGTGCCAGCAGTTCAGGACAGAACACTGAAGCTTTCTTT
NA	many	TRBV20-1	TRBJ1-5	CSAKGGNQPQHF	TGCAGTGCAAAGGGAGGCAATCAGCCCCAGCATTTT
TRBD2	few	TRBV18	TRBJ2-7	CASSPRDYHEQYF	TGTGCCAGCTCACCCCGGGACTATCACGAGCAGTACTTC